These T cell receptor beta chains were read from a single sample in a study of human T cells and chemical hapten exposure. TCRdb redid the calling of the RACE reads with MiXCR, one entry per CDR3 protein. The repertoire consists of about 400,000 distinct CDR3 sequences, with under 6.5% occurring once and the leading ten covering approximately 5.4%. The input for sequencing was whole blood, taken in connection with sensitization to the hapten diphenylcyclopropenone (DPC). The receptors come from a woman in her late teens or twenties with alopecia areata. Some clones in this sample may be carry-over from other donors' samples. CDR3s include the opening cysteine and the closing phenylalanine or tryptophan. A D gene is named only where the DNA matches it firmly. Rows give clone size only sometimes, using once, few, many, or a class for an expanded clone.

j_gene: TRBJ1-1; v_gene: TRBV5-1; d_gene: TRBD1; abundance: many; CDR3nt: TGCGCCAGCAGCGGCAGGACAGGGGAGGGCACTGAAGCTTTCTTT; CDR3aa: CASSGRTGEGTEAFF
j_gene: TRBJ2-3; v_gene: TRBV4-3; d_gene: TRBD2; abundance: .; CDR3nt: TGCGCCAGCAGCCAAGATAATATAGCGGGGGGCCGAGCAGATACGCAGTATTTT; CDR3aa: CASSQDNIAGGRADTQYF
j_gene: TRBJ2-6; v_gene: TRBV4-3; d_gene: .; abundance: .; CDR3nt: TGCGCCAGCAGCCAGGGCTACGGCTCTGGGGCCAACGTCCTGACTTTC; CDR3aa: CASSQGYGSGANVLTF
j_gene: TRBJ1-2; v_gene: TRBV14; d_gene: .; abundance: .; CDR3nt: TGTGCCAGCAGCCGGGTCTCGGACCGGGCCCATGGCTACACCTTC; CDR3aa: CASSRVSDRAHGYTF
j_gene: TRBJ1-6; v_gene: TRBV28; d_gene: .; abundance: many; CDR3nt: TGTGCCAGCAGTTTCCGTCGGGATAATTCACCCCTCCACTTT; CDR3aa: CASSFRRDNSPLHF
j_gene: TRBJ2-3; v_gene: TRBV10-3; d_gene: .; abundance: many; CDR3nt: TGTGCCATCAGTGACGCCGCGGCAGATACGCAGTATTTT; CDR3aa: CAISDAAADTQYF
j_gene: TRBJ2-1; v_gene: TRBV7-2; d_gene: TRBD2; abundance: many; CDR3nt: TGTGCCAGCAGCCCCGAACTAGCGGGGGGGCAAGAGCAGTTCTTC; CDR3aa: CASSPELAGGQEQFF
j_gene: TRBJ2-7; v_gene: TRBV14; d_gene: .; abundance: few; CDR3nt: TGTGCCAGCAGCCAGGGGGGCAGGCTTTCCTACGAGCAGTACTTC; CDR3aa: CASSQGGRLSYEQYF
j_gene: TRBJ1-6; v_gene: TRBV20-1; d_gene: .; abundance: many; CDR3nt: TGCAGTGCTACGATCCTAGAGCCCAATTCACCCCTCCACTTT; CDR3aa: CSATILEPNSPLHF
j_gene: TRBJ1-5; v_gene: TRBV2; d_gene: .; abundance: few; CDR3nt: TGTGCCAGCAGTGAATTGGGGTCTCAGCCCCAGCATTTT; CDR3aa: CASSELGSQPQHF
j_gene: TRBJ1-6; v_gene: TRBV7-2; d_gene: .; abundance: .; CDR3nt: TGTGCCAGCAGCCGAACCGGGACTGATAATTCACCCCTCCACTTT; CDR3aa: CASSRTGTDNSPLHF
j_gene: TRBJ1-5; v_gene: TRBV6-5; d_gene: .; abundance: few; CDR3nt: TGTGCCAGCAGTGCACAGGGAGTTGCCCGGGAGCCCCAGCATTTT; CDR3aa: CASSAQGVAREPQHF
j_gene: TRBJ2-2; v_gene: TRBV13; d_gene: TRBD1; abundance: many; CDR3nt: TGTGCCAGCAGCTTAGACAGGGGATACACCGGGGAGCTGTTTTTT; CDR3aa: CASSLDRGYTGELFF
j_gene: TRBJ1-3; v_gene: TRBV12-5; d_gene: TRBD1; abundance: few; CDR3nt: TGTGCTAGTGGTTTGGGACAGGGTCGAATACGGAACACCATATATTTT; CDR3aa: CASGLGQGRIRNTIYF
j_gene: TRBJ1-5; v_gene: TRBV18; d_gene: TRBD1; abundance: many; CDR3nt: TGTGCCAGCTCTCAAAAACAGGGGGCAGGAAGTCAGCCCCAGCATTTT; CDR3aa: CASSQKQGAGSQPQHF
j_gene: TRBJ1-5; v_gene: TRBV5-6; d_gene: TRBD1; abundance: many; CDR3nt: TGTGCCAGCACCCAGGGGGCGCTTAGTCAGCCCCAGCATTTT; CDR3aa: CASTQGALSQPQHF
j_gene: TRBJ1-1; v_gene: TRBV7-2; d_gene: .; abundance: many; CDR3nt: TGTGCCAGCCAAAAGAATCAGAACACTGAAGCTTTCTTT; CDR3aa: CASQKNQNTEAFF
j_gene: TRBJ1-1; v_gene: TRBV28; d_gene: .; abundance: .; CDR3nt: TGTGCCAGCAGTTCTTTTAGGGGGGGCGAACACACTGAAGCTTTCTTT; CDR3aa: CASSSFRGGEHTEAFF
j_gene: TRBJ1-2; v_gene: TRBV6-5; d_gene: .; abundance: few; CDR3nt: TGTGCCAGCACGCATAATCCCGCTTATGGCTACACCTTC; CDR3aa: CASTHNPAYGYTF
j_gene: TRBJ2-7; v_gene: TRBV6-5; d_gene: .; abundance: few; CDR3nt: TGTGCCAGCAGTTCGGACAAACCCCCTCTCAGTTCGTACTTC; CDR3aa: CASSSDKPPLSSYF
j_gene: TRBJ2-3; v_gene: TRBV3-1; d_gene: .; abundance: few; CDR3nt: TGTGCCAGCAGCCAAGTGCTAGCTAGCACAGATACGCAGTATTTT; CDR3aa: CASSQVLASTDTQYF
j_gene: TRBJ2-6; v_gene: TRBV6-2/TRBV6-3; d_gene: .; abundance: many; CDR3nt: TGTGCCAGCAGTTACAGGGGGTCTGGGGCCAACGTCCTGACTTTC; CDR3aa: CASSYRGSGANVLTF
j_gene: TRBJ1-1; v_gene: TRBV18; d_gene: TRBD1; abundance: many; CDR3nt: TGTGCCAGCTCACCCAGGACAGGGGAAGCTTTCTTT; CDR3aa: CASSPRTGEAFF
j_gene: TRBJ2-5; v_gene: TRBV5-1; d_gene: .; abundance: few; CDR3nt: TGCGCCAGCAGCTTGGCGCGGGATAGGGCGGAGACCCAGTACTTC; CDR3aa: CASSLARDRAETQYF